A single sample is the source of the 30 T cell receptor beta chains below, sequenced in a study of shared clonotypes between healthy human individuals (dated by TCRdb to the early 2020s). To prepare the library, the immunoSEQ multiplex PCR assay was applied. TCRdb limited this immuneACCESS table to in-frame rearrangements with V and J called. A share of clones is missing; checked studies link under half to unresolved V genes, and the rest is unexplained. The table for this sample lists approximately 740,000 clones; over 65% of them were counted only once. Together, the top ten hold more than 1.5% of the sample. Specimen: memory CD4+ T cells sorted from blood. The cell subset or site label, read with the paper, signifies: CD45RA-negative fraction. These receptors were obtained from a woman aged 25 to 45 in good health.

The chain employs TRBV10-3 and TRBJ1-5; TRBD1 is a possible D gene (6 bases). The CDR3 consists of 14 residues. Trimming cost V 4 bases and J 6 bases, with 13 bases left between them. Germline lookup yields CDR1 ENHRY and CDR2 SYGVKD. In DNA, the CDR3 is TGTGCCATCAGTGTATCAGGAGGGGGTCAGCCCCAGCATTTT. The encoded protein is CAISVSGGGQPQHF.

V is TRBV19 and J is TRBJ1-5; tentative D call: TRBD1 (6 bases). This CDR3 has 17 residues. Trimming took 9 bases from V and 0 from J, leaving 21 bases between them. From germline, CDR1 is LNHDA and CDR2 SQIVND (reference sequence). This chain's CDR3 is CASDHRVGGGSNQPQHF. As DNA, the CDR3 is TGTGCCAGCGATCACAGGGTCGGAGGCGGTAGCAATCAGCCCCAGCATTTT.

To note about this clone: Other DNA sequences in the same sample also yield this CDR3. The chain is built from TRBV27 and TRBJ1-1, with D possibly matching TRBD1 (6 bases). This CDR3 has 12 residues. Trimming left V 3 bases short and J 4 bases short, with 6 bases between. Germline CDR1 is MNHEY and CDR2 is SMNVEV (reference sequence). The CDR3: CASSFRGTEAFF. CDR3 coding DNA: TGTGCCAGCAGTTTCAGGGGCACTGAAGCTTTCTTT.

The chain couples TRBV2 to TRBJ2-3, with D hard to call. Trimming cost V 9 bases and J 0 bases, with 13 bases left between them. Germline V lookup: CDR1 SNHLY, CDR2 FYNNEI. This CDR3 comprises 14 residues. CDR3 protein: CASVLGSSTDTQYF. DNA for the CDR3: TGTGCCAGTGTCCTCGGCAGTAGCACAGATACGCAGTATTTT.

This clone was counted a single time. CDR3 amino acids: CASKQRFPNYGYTF. The CDR3 DNA follows: TGTGCCAGCAAGCAACGGTTTCCTAACTATGGCTACACCTTC. The chain couples TRBV19 to TRBJ1-2; D gene uncertain. The CDR3 sequence is 14 residues long. V dropped 9 bases and J dropped 0 bases, with 14 bases sitting between them. The germline CDR1 and CDR2 sequences are LNHDA and SQIVND (reference sequence).

This clone turned up a few times. The chain recombines TRBV11-2 with TRBJ2-5, with D maybe TRBD1 (5 bases). CDR1 and CDR2 from the germline V gene are SGHAT and FQNNGV. With 4 bases removed from V and 1 base from J, the gap between germline ends came to 7 bases. The CDR3 spans 13 residues. Here the CDR3 DNA reads TGTGCCAGCAGCTGGACAATCCAAGAGACCCAGTACTTC. Its protein product is CASSWTIQETQYF.

The chain couples TRBV27 to TRBJ1-4; D possibly corresponds to TRBD1 (5 bases). The CDR3 is made up of 14 amino acids. Germline V gene sequence: CDR1 MNHEY, CDR2 SMNVEV (reference sequence). Deletions cut 2 bases from V and 3 bases from J, with 7 bases between. CDR3 protein: CASSLQGANEKLFF. CDR3 DNA sequence: TGTGCCAGCAGTTTACAGGGTGCTAATGAAAAACTGTTTTTT.

The chain carries TRBV30 and TRBJ2-1; TRBD1 is a possible D gene (6 bases). The V and J ends lost 7 bases and 1 base respectively, with 11 bases between them. Germline CDR1 is GTSNPN and CDR2 is SVGIG (reference sequence). This CDR3 is built from 13 residues. CDR3 in DNA: TGTGCCTCAAACAGGGTTTCCTACAATGAGCAGTTCTTC. It encodes CASNRVSYNEQFF. The whole variable domain, filled in from reference TRBV30 and TRBJ2-1, reads SQTIHQWPATLVQPVGSPLSLECTVEGTSNPNLYWYRQAAGRGLQLLFYSVGIGQISSEVPQNLSASRPQDRQFILSSKKLLLSDSGFYLCASNRVSYNEQFFGPGTRLTVL.

This clone showed up just once. The V gene is TRBV5-5, the J gene TRBJ1-4; possible D gene TRBD1, 6 bases. Trimming left V 4 bases short and J 3 bases short, with 16 bases between. Looked up from germline, CDR1 is SGHKS and CDR2 is YYEKEE (reference sequence). The CDR3 totals 16 residues. The CDR3 DNA follows: TGTGCCAGCAGCGGGGGCGATATGAGGGCTAATGAAAAACTGTTTTTT. Its translation is CASSGGDMRANEKLFF.

This clone was observed a handful of times. The chain joins TRBV30 to TRBJ2-7, with 10 bases lining up with TRBD1. This CDR3 comprises 12 residues. The germline V gene has CDR1 GTSNPN and CDR2 SVGIG (reference sequence). Trimming removed 7 bases from V and 3 bases from J; junction bases left unmatched: 3. Written as DNA, the CDR3 is TGTGCCTTTAGGACAGGGGGCTACGAGCAGTACTTC. Residues: CAFRTGGYEQYF.

V is TRBV9 and J is TRBJ2-3; D is undetermined. Germline V gene data show CDR1 as SGDLS and CDR2 as YYNGEE. V was trimmed by 3 bases and J by 6 bases, leaving 11 bases between them. CDR3 size: 13 residues. The CDR3 nucleotides read TGTGCCAGCAGCGCCGTCCCAAGGGATACGCAGTATTTT. Encoded protein: CASSAVPRDTQYF. Combining the CDR3 with reference TRBV9 and TRBJ2-3 gives the whole variable domain DSGVTQTPKHLITATGQRVTLRCSPRSGDLSVYWYQQSLDQGLQFLIQYYNGEERAKGNILERFSAQQFPDLHSELNLSSLELGDSALYFCASSAVPRDTQYFGPGTRLTVL.

The genes are TRBV5-4 and TRBJ2-2; D is perhaps TRBD2 (5 bases). The CDR3 runs to 14 residues. V lost 0 bases and J lost 3, with 6 bases in between. CDR1 and CDR2 (germline): SGHNT, YYREEE (reference sequence). CDR3 region: CASSLGRDTGELFF. The CDR3 DNA is TGTGCCAGCAGCTTGGGGCGGGACACCGGGGAGCTGTTTTTT.

The CDR3, as DNA: TGCGCCAGCAGCTCAATATACGGAAATACGCAGTATTTT. Translation gives CASSSIYGNTQYF. The chain couples TRBV5-1 to TRBJ2-3, with unresolved D. Germline V gene data show CDR1 as SGHRS and CDR2 as YFSETQ. V was cut by 3 bases and J by 7 bases, with 12 bases left in between. The CDR3 is 13 amino acids.

V usage is TRBV27 and J usage is TRBJ1-2; maybe TRBD1 (6 bases). CDR3 size: 14 residues. Germline V gene data show CDR1 as MNHEY and CDR2 as SMNVEV (reference sequence). With 3 bases removed from V and 8 bases from J, the gap between germline ends came to 16 bases. CDR3 region: CASSLLQGARGYTF. CDR3 nucleotides: TGTGCCAGCAGTTTGTTACAGGGAGCGCGGGGCTACACCTTC.

The chain employs TRBV7-3 and TRBJ1-1; D gene unclear. CDR3 length: 13 amino acids. V lost 5 bases, J lost 5 bases, and 12 bases lay in between. Per the germline V gene, CDR1 is SGHTA and CDR2 is FQGTGA. The CDR3 region is CASSQESWTEAFF. The CDR3 DNA reads TGTGCCAGCAGCCAGGAGTCGTGGACTGAAGCTTTCTTT.

The rearrangement links TRBV5-1 to TRBJ2-5, with a tentative D call TRBD2 (6 bases). Trimming cost V 4 bases and J 5 bases, with 21 bases left between them. Germline CDR1 reads SGHRS; CDR2 reads YFSETQ. This CDR3 is 16 amino acids long. CDR3 bases: TGCGCCAGCAGCGCCGGAGGGCCCCCAGAAGTCGAGACCCAGTACTTC. Translated, it gives CASSAGGPPEVETQYF. Variable domain in full (rest from reference TRBV5-1 and TRBJ2-5): KAGVTQTPRYLIKTRGQQVTLSCSPISGHRSVSWYQQTPGQGLQFLFEYFSETQRNKGNFPGRFSGRQFSNSRSEMNVSTLELGDSALYLCASSAGGPPEVETQYFGPGTRLLVL.

This clone was seen only once. Given a far larger clone just one base away, this is likely a sequencing read error. CDR3 nucleotides: TGTGCCAGCAGCTTAGAGGCTCAGCCCCAGCATTTT. This translates into CASSLEAQPQHF. The genes are TRBV7-8 and TRBJ1-5; D remains ambiguous. The germline V gene has CDR1 SGHVS and CDR2 FQNEAQ. The CDR3 covers 12 residues. Between the trimmed V and J ends, which lost 1 base and 6 bases, there was a span of 4 bases.

V gene TRBV11-3 combines with J gene TRBJ2-1, with TRBD2 identical over 9 bases. Trimming cost V 6 bases and J 10 bases; bases outside gene matches: 10. This CDR3 has 14 residues. CDR1 SGHNT and CDR2 YENEEA come from the germline V gene. CDR3 nucleotides: TGTGCCAGCAGGCGAGCGGGAGGAAAGGGAGAGCAGTTCTTC. As protein: CASRRAGGKGEQFF.

The chain recombines TRBV5-5 with TRBJ2-7; TRBD2 matches at 12 bases. The CDR3 covers 15 residues. Germline lookup yields CDR1 SGHKS and CDR2 YYEKEE (reference sequence). Germline trimming cut 2 bases from V and 2 bases from J; bases unmatched to any gene: 2. The CDR3 spells CASSLGLAGPYEQYF. DNA of the CDR3: TGTGCCAGCAGCTTAGGACTAGCGGGACCCTACGAGCAGTACTTC.

This chain connects TRBV5-1 to TRBJ1-1; 12 bases match TRBD1. V lost 4 bases, J lost 0 bases, and 4 bases stayed unmatched. CDR1 SGHRS and CDR2 YFSETQ come from the germline V gene. The CDR3 loop spans 16 amino acids. CDR3 sequence: CASSRGQGAVNTEAFF. The CDR3, as DNA: TGCGCCAGCAGCCGGGGACAGGGGGCTGTGAACACTGAAGCTTTCTTT.

This clone was seen a single time. V usage is TRBV4-1 and J usage is TRBJ2-1, with D possibly matching TRBD2 (5 bases). Germline V gives CDR1 MGHRA, CDR2 YSYEKL. The V gene lost 1 base and the J gene lost 4 bases, with 14 bases spanning the gap. The CDR3 contains 16 residues. CDR3 in amino acids: CASSQAGGRGYNEQFF. CDR3 in DNA: TGCGCCAGCAGCCAAGCCGGCGGGCGTGGATACAATGAGCAGTTCTTC.

This chain joins TRBV23-1 and TRBJ1-5; weak D call: TRBD1 (6 bases). TRBV23-1 is filed as an ORF, its function uncertain. Trimming pared 3 bases from V and 1 base from J, leaving 16 bases between. The CDR3 sequence is 17 residues long. CDR3 amino acids: CASSQLQGRVSNQPQHF. CDR3 coding DNA: TGCGCCAGCAGTCAGTTACAGGGCCGAGTGAGCAATCAGCCCCAGCATTTT.

The chain carries TRBV7-2 and TRBJ2-5; tentative D call: TRBD2 (6 bases). Trimming shortened V by 5 bases and J by 2 bases, and 12 bases separated the two germline ends. CDR1 and CDR2 from the germline V gene are SGHTA and FQGNSA. This CDR3 is 14 amino acids long. CDR3 bases: TGTGCCAGCAGCCCAGACAGCGGGCAAGAGACCCAGTACTTC. Residues: CASSPDSGQETQYF.

This clone was recorded only once. The rearrangement joins TRBV5-1 to TRBJ1-1; 7 nucleotides match TRBD1. V trimming: 7 bases; J trimming: 1 base; junction bases outside the gene matches: 7. The V gene's germline CDR1 is SGHRS and CDR2 YFSETQ. The CDR3 has 14 amino acids. This CDR3 reads CASASGTENTEAFF. CDR3 nucleotide sequence: TGCGCCAGCGCATCCGGGACAGAGAACACTGAAGCTTTCTTT. The variable domain in full, with the rest retrieved from reference TRBV5-1 and TRBJ1-1, is KAGVTQTPRYLIKTRGQQVTLSCSPISGHRSVSWYQQTPGQGLQFLFEYFSETQRNKGNFPGRFSGRQFSNSRSEMNVSTLELGDSALYLCASASGTENTEAFFGQGTRLTVV.

The V and J genes are TRBV21-1 and TRBJ2-1; TRBD2 was called by the table and not checked on the DNA. TRBV21-1 is deemed a pseudogene. The CDR3 spans 16 residues. The CDR3 DNA is TGTGCCGGACAGGCCCCGGGACTAGCGGTCCACAATGAGCAGTTCTTC. Amino acids: CAGQAPGLAVHNEQFF.

CDR3 nucleotides: TGTGCCAGCAGCCCACACGGAGGGAGGGCTGAAGCTTTCTTT. It encodes CASSPHGGRAEAFF. The genes are TRBV28 and TRBJ1-1; D gene ambiguous. The germline CDR1 and CDR2 sequences are MDHEN and SYDVKM. V was trimmed by 6 bases and J by 6 bases, leaving 17 bases between them. The CDR3 runs to 14 residues.

The chain's CDR3 is CASNQGGAVETQYF. CDR3 DNA: TGTGCCAGTAATCAGGGAGGCGCGGTGGAGACCCAGTACTTC. The chain joins TRBV19 to TRBJ2-5; possible D gene TRBD2, 6 bases. In germline, CDR1 is LNHDA, CDR2 SQIVND (reference sequence). The CDR3 consists of 14 residues. Trimming cost V 7 bases and J 5 bases, with 17 bases left between them.

The CDR3, as DNA: TGTGCCAGCAGCACCACTCAGTCGGGAGAGACCCAGTACTTC. It translates to CASSTTQSGETQYF. The chain carries TRBV5-4 and TRBJ2-5; D ambiguous. V was cut by 4 bases and J by 4 bases, with 14 bases left in between. This CDR3 comprises 14 residues. Germline CDR1 reads SGHNT; CDR2 reads YYREEE (reference sequence).

The CDR3 region is CASSFVHGQGYEQYF. DNA of the CDR3: TGTGCCAGCAGCTTCGTCCATGGACAGGGGTACGAGCAGTACTTC. The chain links TRBV11-2 to TRBJ2-7, with TRBD1 identical over 9 bases. CDR1 is SGHAT and CDR2 is FQNNGV in the germline V gene. The length of the CDR3 is 15 residues. J gave up 4 bases and V 3 bases, and 7 bases lay outside the gene matches. Full variable domain (rest looked up from reference TRBV11-2 and TRBJ2-7): EAGVAQSPRYKIIEKRQSVAFWCNPISGHATLYWYQQILGQGPKLLIQFQNNGVVDDSQLPKDRFSAERLKGVDSTLKIQPAKLEDSAVYLCASSFVHGQGYEQYFGPGTRLTVT.

This clone appeared a few times. The sample holds other DNA sequences that translate to the same CDR3. This chain uses TRBV6-5 with TRBJ1-1; D is ambiguous. There are 15 residues in the CDR3. Germline V gene sequence: CDR1 MNHEY, CDR2 SVGAGI. The V end was cut by 0 bases, the J end by 1 base, with 9 bases between. This CDR3 is CASSYSRASNTEAFF. CDR3 coding DNA: TGTGCCAGCAGTTACTCGCGGGCCTCGAACACTGAAGCTTTCTTT.